This TCR beta chain originates from a study of cytomegalovirus exposure and HLA in healthy donors. Study-wide background: The same platform was used for the 120 or so validation repertoires as for the roughly 660 first-cohort repertoires, as reported in a later analysis.

Generated by immunoSEQ multiplex PCR, the TCRdb table keeps only in-frame clones and is missing some. The profile shows under 75,000 clones, 92% of them singletons. Details on this clone: Its antigen is undetermined.

Study-level points and caveats: Among TCR sequences, most were rare, though some public TCRs appeared in many donors.

Per germline, CDR1 MNHNS and CDR2 SASEGT. The CDR3 consists of 15 residues. The V gene lost 5 bases and the J gene lost 2 bases, with 16 bases spanning the gap. The genes are TRBV6-1 and TRBJ2-7; D might be TRBD1 (6 bases). The source material was PBMCs. This TCR came from a man aged 18 to 29 in good health and CMV-seropositive. CDR3 bases: TGTGCCAGCAGTCGGAATGGACAGTGGACCTACGAGCAGTACTTC. Translating gives CASSRNGQWTYEQYF.